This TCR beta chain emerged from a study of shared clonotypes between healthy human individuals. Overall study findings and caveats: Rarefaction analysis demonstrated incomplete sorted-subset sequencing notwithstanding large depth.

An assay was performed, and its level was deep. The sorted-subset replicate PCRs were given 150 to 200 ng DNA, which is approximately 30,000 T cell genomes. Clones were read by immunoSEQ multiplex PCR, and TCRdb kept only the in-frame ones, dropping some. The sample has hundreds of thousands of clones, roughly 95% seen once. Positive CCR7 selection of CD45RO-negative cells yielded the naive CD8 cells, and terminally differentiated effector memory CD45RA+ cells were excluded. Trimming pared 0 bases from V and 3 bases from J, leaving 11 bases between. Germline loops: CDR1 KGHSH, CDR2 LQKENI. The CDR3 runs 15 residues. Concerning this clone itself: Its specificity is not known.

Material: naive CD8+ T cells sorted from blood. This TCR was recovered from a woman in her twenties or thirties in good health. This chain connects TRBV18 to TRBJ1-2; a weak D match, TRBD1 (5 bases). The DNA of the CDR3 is TGTGCCAGCTCACCACCTAAGGGGCGCGACTATGGCTACACCTTC. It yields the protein CASSPPKGRDYGYTF.